This paragraph covers one T cell receptor beta chain sequence. Its antigen is still unknown. The data derive from a study of shared clonotypes between healthy human individuals. As for the study in general: Sampling drew on donors who were two women and a few men aged 18 to 49. Used for every donor were three CD4 naive, three CD4 memory, two CD8 naive and one CD8 memory plate.

Study findings and constraints: Estimated richness was generally greater in naive than memory subsets.

For each subset, genomic DNA was distributed in equal portions over several immunoSEQ plates. Assay used: immunoSEQ multiplex PCR; TCRdb lists only in-frame clones, some missing. Here the sample spans about 100,000 clones, about 70% being singletons. V gave up 4 bases and J gave up 8 bases, with 11 bases separating them. There are 13 residues in the CDR3. The V gene's germline CDR1 is SEHNR and CDR2 FQNEAQ (reference sequence). The sequence derives from a woman aged 30 to 39 in good health. The sequenced material came from memory CD8+ T cells sorted from blood. Sample subset: CD45RO+ cells pooled with CCR7-negative TemRA cells. The chain links TRBV7-9 to TRBJ2-2, with unresolved D. The CDR3 protein is CASSSYAAGELFF. CDR3 DNA: TGTGCCAGCAGCTCCTATGCCGCGGGGGAGCTGTTTTTT.